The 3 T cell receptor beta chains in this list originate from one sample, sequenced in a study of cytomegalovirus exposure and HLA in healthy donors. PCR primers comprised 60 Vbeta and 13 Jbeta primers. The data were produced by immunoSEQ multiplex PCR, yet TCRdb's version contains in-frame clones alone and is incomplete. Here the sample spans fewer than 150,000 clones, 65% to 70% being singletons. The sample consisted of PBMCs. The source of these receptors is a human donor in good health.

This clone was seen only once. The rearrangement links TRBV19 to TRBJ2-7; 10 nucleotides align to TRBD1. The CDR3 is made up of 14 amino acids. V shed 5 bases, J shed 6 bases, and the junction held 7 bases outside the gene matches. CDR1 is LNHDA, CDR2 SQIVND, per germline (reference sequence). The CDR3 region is CASSEGQGRREQYF. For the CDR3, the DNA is TGTGCCAGTAGTGAGGGACAGGGGAGGCGCGAGCAGTACTTC.

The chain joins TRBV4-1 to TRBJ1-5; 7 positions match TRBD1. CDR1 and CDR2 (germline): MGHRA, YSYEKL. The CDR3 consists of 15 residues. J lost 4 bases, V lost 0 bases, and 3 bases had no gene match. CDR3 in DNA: TGCGCCAGCAGCCAAGACGGGACAGCTAATCAGCCCCAGCATTTT. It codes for CASSQDGTANQPQHF.

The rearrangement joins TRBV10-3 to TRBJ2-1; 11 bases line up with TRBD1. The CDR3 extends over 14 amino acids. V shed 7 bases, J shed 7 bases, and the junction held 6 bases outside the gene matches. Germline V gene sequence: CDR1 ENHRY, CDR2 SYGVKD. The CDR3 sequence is CAIMDRDRGNEQFF. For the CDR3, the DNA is TGTGCCATCATGGACCGGGACAGGGGGAATGAGCAGTTCTTC.